The clone carrying this TCR beta chain was seen many times. It was uncontrolled infection, other autoimmune disease, pregnancy or lactation that excluded patients. With 3 bases clipped from V and 8 bases from J, the junction kept 7 bases outside the gene matches. Germline CDR1 SGHAT, CDR2 FQNNGV. The CDR3 length is 15 residues. This record comes from a study of T cells in Graves' hyperthyroidism and ophthalmopathy. The CDR3 regions of TCR beta were amplified from RNA transcripts. The HTBI primer set was used in a first-round RT-PCR of the TCR CDR3. TCRdb called the multiplex PCR reads again in MiXCR, with one record for every CDR3 protein. The sample includes fewer than 450,000 distinct CDR3 sequences, approximately 16% of them seen just once.

This sequence originates from a woman aged 55-69 years with Graves' ophthalmopathy. This chain connects TRBV11-2 to TRBJ2-1, with 10 bases that match TRBD2. The sample taken for sequencing was blood. CDR3: CASSLLAGVVDEQFF. CDR3 coding DNA: TGTGCCAGCAGCTTGCTAGCGGGAGTCGTGGATGAGCAGTTCTTC.